The rows below give T cell receptor beta chains drawn from one sample of a study of blood T cell repertoires in COVID-19. Clones were read by immunoSEQ multiplex PCR, and TCRdb kept only the in-frame ones, dropping some. The repertoire consists of a few hundred thousand clones, with more than 85% occurring once and the leading ten covering roughly 0.8%. Input material: peripheral blood. These TCRs come from a man in his thirties or forties with acute or convalescent COVID-19. Each CDR3 is given with its conserved first and last residue. The order of the fields is J gene, V gene, D gene, clone size, CDR3 protein, CDR3 DNA. D genes are given only for firm matches. Expanded clones are given a class, and other clones once, few, many or no size at all.

J gene: TRBJ2-2
V gene: TRBV4-1
D gene: -
clone size: -
CDR3 protein: CASSPTGSSTGELFF
CDR3 DNA: TGCGCCAGCAGTCCCACAGGGAGTTCCACCGGGGAGCTGTTTTTT

J gene: TRBJ2-5
V gene: TRBV7-8
D gene: TRBD2
clone size: -
CDR3 protein: CASSSLETSGRETQYF
CDR3 DNA: TGTGCCAGCAGCTCCCTCGAGACTAGCGGGAGGGAGACCCAGTACTTC

J gene: TRBJ1-1
V gene: TRBV19
D gene: TRBD1
clone size: -
CDR3 protein: CASQQGSNTEAFF
CDR3 DNA: TGTGCCAGTCAACAGGGGAGTAACACTGAAGCTTTCTTT

J gene: TRBJ1-5
V gene: TRBV7-9
D gene: -
clone size: once
CDR3 protein: CASSLGSGQPQHF
CDR3 DNA: TGTGCCAGCAGCTTAGGTTCAGGTCAGCCCCAGCATTTT

J gene: TRBJ2-3
V gene: TRBV19
D gene: -
clone size: -
CDR3 protein: CASSPRDSGTDTQYF
CDR3 DNA: TGTGCCAGTAGTCCCCGGGACTCTGGCACAGATACGCAGTATTTT

J gene: TRBJ2-3
V gene: TRBV7-9
D gene: TRBD1
clone size: once
CDR3 protein: CASSFRGQSTDTQYF
CDR3 DNA: TGTGCCAGCAGTTTCAGGGGGCAGTCTACAGATACGCAGTATTTT

J gene: TRBJ1-5
V gene: TRBV7-9
D gene: -
clone size: few
CDR3 protein: CASSLGSGQPQHF
CDR3 DNA: TGTGCCAGCAGCTTGGGCTCGGGACAGCCCCAGCATTTT

J gene: TRBJ1-2
V gene: TRBV5-8
D gene: -
clone size: -
CDR3 protein: CASSLGQRGNYGYTF
CDR3 DNA: TGTGCCAGCAGCTTGGGACAGCGGGGTAACTATGGCTACACCTTC

J gene: TRBJ2-7
V gene: TRBV23-1
D gene: -
clone size: -
CDR3 protein: CASSQLPGLGYEQYF
CDR3 DNA: TGCGCCAGCAGTCAACTTCCGGGACTGGGTTACGAGCAGTACTTC

J gene: TRBJ2-2
V gene: TRBV6-5
D gene: TRBD2
clone size: few
CDR3 protein: CATGRGGINTGELFF
CDR3 DNA: TGTGCCACCGGTCGGGGGGGGATAAATACCGGGGAGCTGTTTTTT

J gene: TRBJ1-2
V gene: TRBV5-1
D gene: -
clone size: -
CDR3 protein: CASSLVAPVNGYTF
CDR3 DNA: TGCGCCAGCAGCTTGGTGGCACCCGTCAATGGCTACACCTTC

J gene: TRBJ2-2
V gene: TRBV4-1
D gene: TRBD2
clone size: -
CDR3 protein: CASSQLRSLRTSGSGGELFF
CDR3 DNA: TGCGCCAGCAGCCAGCTCCGGTCTTTGAGGACTAGCGGGAGTGGAGGGGAGCTGTTTTTT

J gene: TRBJ1-6
V gene: TRBV5-4
D gene: -
clone size: -
CDR3 protein: CASSSLTGTLPTPLHF
CDR3 DNA: TGTGCCAGCAGCTCACTGACCGGGACTTTGCCTACACCCCTCCACTTT

J gene: TRBJ2-2
V gene: TRBV11-3
D gene: -
clone size: -
CDR3 protein: CASSLTGGNTGELFF
CDR3 DNA: TGTGCCAGCAGCTTAACTGGCGGGAACACCGGGGAGCTGTTTTTT

J gene: TRBJ2-2
V gene: TRBV19
D gene: -
clone size: -
CDR3 protein: CASIGSGVPGELFF
CDR3 DNA: TGTGCCAGTATCGGTAGCGGAGTTCCCGGGGAGCTGTTTTTT

J gene: TRBJ1-2
V gene: TRBV27
D gene: -
clone size: -
CDR3 protein: CASRWSGGNTYGYTF
CDR3 DNA: TGTGCCAGCAGGTGGTCGGGGGGCAATACTTATGGCTACACCTTC

J gene: TRBJ2-2
V gene: TRBV2
D gene: -
clone size: -
CDR3 protein: CASSLDLAGNTGELFF
CDR3 DNA: TGTGCCAGCAGCCTAGACCTCGCCGGGAACACCGGGGAGCTGTTTTTT

J gene: TRBJ2-7
V gene: TRBV27
D gene: -
clone size: -
CDR3 protein: CASSLSRSYEQYF
CDR3 DNA: TGTGCCAGCAGTTTATCGAGGTCCTACGAGCAGTACTTC

J gene: TRBJ1-5
V gene: TRBV19
D gene: -
clone size: -
CDR3 protein: CASRPDSYSNQPQHF
CDR3 DNA: TGTGCCAGTAGACCAGACAGTTATAGCAATCAGCCCCAGCATTTT

J gene: TRBJ2-1
V gene: TRBV11-3
D gene: -
clone size: -
CDR3 protein: CASSSRVRNNEQFF
CDR3 DNA: TGTGCCAGCAGCTCCCGGGTGCGGAACAATGAGCAGTTCTTC

J gene: TRBJ1-5
V gene: TRBV28
D gene: -
clone size: -
CDR3 protein: CASSFHARGGSQPQHF
CDR3 DNA: TGTGCCAGCAGTTTTCATGCCAGGGGCGGGAGTCAGCCCCAGCATTTT

J gene: TRBJ2-3
V gene: TRBV4-2
D gene: -
clone size: few
CDR3 protein: CASSQDLGGDTQYF
CDR3 DNA: TGTGCCAGCAGCCAAGATCTGGGCGGGGATACGCAGTATTTT

J gene: TRBJ2-7
V gene: TRBV9
D gene: -
clone size: -
CDR3 protein: CASSVKGENPFSYEQYF
CDR3 DNA: TGTGCCAGCAGCGTAAAGGGGGAAAACCCATTCTCCTACGAGCAGTACTTC

J gene: TRBJ1-2
V gene: TRBV23-1
D gene: TRBD1
clone size: -
CDR3 protein: CASGDRGLGGYTF
CDR3 DNA: TGCGCCAGCGGCGACAGGGGCTTGGGTGGCTACACCTTC

J gene: TRBJ2-1
V gene: TRBV18
D gene: -
clone size: few
CDR3 protein: CASSPSYGGEQFF
CDR3 DNA: TGTGCCAGCTCACCATCGTACGGTGGTGAGCAGTTCTTC

J gene: TRBJ2-3
V gene: TRBV2
D gene: TRBD2
clone size: -
CDR3 protein: CASSGTSGRKDTQYF
CDR3 DNA: TGTGCCAGCTCCGGGACTAGCGGGAGGAAAGATACGCAGTATTTT

J gene: TRBJ1-5
V gene: TRBV19
D gene: -
clone size: -
CDR3 protein: CASSTEGRQPQHF
CDR3 DNA: TGTGCCAGTAGTACAGAGGGGCGGCAGCCCCAGCATTTT

J gene: TRBJ1-1
V gene: TRBV28
D gene: TRBD1
clone size: -
CDR3 protein: CASRTGGSNTEAFF
CDR3 DNA: TGTGCCAGCAGGACAGGGGGCTCTAACACTGAAGCTTTCTTT

J gene: TRBJ1-2
V gene: TRBV5-1
D gene: TRBD1
clone size: -
CDR3 protein: CASSLGDRSYGYTF
CDR3 DNA: TGCGCCAGCAGCTTGGGGGACAGGAGCTATGGCTACACCTTC

J gene: TRBJ1-2
V gene: TRBV28
D gene: -
clone size: -
CDR3 protein: CASTSDFGYTF
CDR3 DNA: TGTGCCAGCACTTCGGACTTTGGCTACACCTTC

J gene: TRBJ1-1
V gene: TRBV7-3
D gene: -
clone size: few
CDR3 protein: CASRSDGRSWAFF
CDR3 DNA: TGTGCCAGCAGGTCCGACGGGAGGTCGTGGGCTTTCTTT

J gene: TRBJ1-2
V gene: TRBV7-9
D gene: -
clone size: -
CDR3 protein: CASSLAQRGSYGYTF
CDR3 DNA: TGTGCCAGCAGCTTAGCCCAGCGGGGGTCCTATGGCTACACCTTC

J gene: TRBJ2-5
V gene: TRBV15
D gene: -
clone size: once
CDR3 protein: CATSRNRDSRVYF
CDR3 DNA: TGTGCCACCAGCAGAAACCGTGACAGTAGAGTATACTTC

J gene: TRBJ2-7
V gene: TRBV3-1/TRBV3-2
D gene: TRBD1
clone size: -
CDR3 protein: CASSQPGQGHHWQYF
CDR3 DNA: TGTGCCAGCAGCCAACCGGGACAGGGCCATCACTGGCAGTACTTC

J gene: TRBJ1-1
V gene: TRBV15
D gene: TRBD1
clone size: -
CDR3 protein: CATSRQGQGPNTEAFF
CDR3 DNA: TGTGCCACCAGCAGGCAAGGACAGGGCCCGAACACTGAAGCTTTCTTT

J gene: TRBJ2-3
V gene: TRBV5-6
D gene: TRBD2
clone size: -
CDR3 protein: CASSLASGGAASTDTQYF
CDR3 DNA: TGTGCCAGCAGCTTGGCTAGCGGGGGGGCGGCAAGCACAGATACGCAGTATTTT

J gene: TRBJ2-3
V gene: TRBV6-6
D gene: TRBD1
clone size: once
CDR3 protein: CAIAREGATDTQYF
CDR3 DNA: TGTGCCATAGCCCGAGAGGGGGCGACAGATACGCAGTATTTT